Each of the 7 T cell receptor beta chains below was sequenced from the same sample in a study of cytotoxic CD8 clonotypes in ibrutinib-treated CLL. Clones were sequenced by immunoSEQ multiplex PCR, and TCRdb holds only the in-frame ones, with some missing. The sample shows 45,000 or so clones, more than 55% of them seen only once. Sequencing used PBMCs, obtained after 24 months of ibrutinib treatment. The source of these receptors is a human donor with chronic lymphocytic leukemia.

The chain uses TRBV19 and TRBJ1-1; D gene unclear. The CDR3 loop spans 17 amino acids. Germline assignment: CDR1 LNHDA and CDR2 SQIVND (reference sequence). V was pared by 3 bases and J by 1 base, with 18 bases between. In nucleotides, the CDR3 is TGTGCCAGTAGTATGGGGAGGTCTCGCAACTGGAACACTGAAGCTTTCTTT. Translating it yields CASSMGRSRNWNTEAFF.

This sequence joins TRBV5-1 and TRBJ2-4; a weak D match, TRBD2 (6 bases). V lost 4 bases to trimming and J lost 6 bases, with 14 bases between them. Germline V gene sequence: CDR1 SGHRS, CDR2 YFSETQ. CDR3 length equals 14 residues. DNA of the CDR3: TGCGCCAGCAGCCGGGACCTCGGGGGAAACATTCAGTACTTC. It codes for CASSRDLGGNIQYF.

As concerns this clone: An end of the junction differs from the germline gene, which may be a read error. This chain uses TRBV6-1 with TRBJ1-2; D is unresolved. The CDR3 is 14 amino acids. Germline-derived CDR1 and CDR2 are MNHNS and SASEGT. The CDR3 loop is CASSQAGSYYGYTF. In nucleotides, the CDR3 is TGTGCCAGCAGTCAAGCGGGCAGTTATTATGGCTACACCTTC.

This rearrangement joins TRBV4-1 to TRBJ1-2; the D gene is possibly TRBD1 (5 bases). Trimming removed 0 bases at V and 7 bases at J, with 18 bases between. CDR1 and CDR2 (germline): MGHRA, YSYEKL. This CDR3 region has 16 residues. CDR3 sequence reads: CASSQDLIGSGTGYTF. The CDR3 DNA is TGCGCCAGCAGCCAAGATTTAATTGGTTCCGGGACTGGCTACACCTTC.

The chain links TRBV13 to TRBJ1-2; 11 bases match TRBD1. The germline gives CDR1 PRHDT, CDR2 FYEKMQ (reference sequence). The CDR3 sequence is 15 residues long. The V gene end was trimmed by 4 bases and the J gene end by 8 bases; junction bases not matched to a gene: 9. The CDR3: CASSSEDRGLFGYTF. The CDR3, as DNA: TGTGCCAGCAGCTCGGAGGACAGGGGGCTTTTCGGCTACACCTTC.

The chain is built from TRBV6-1 and TRBJ1-5, with D possibly being TRBD1 (5 bases). The germline CDR1 and CDR2 sequences are MNHNS and SASEGT. V lost 7 bases, J lost 4 bases, and 14 bases lay in between. The length of the CDR3 is 14 residues. CDR3 amino acids: CASTNRDSNQPQHF. CDR3 DNA: TGTGCCAGCACAAACCGAGACAGTAATCAGCCCCAGCATTTT.

The chain is built from TRBV5-1 and TRBJ2-5, with 10 bases aligning to TRBD1. The germline V gene has CDR1 SGHRS and CDR2 YFSETQ. The trim removed 4 bases at V and 7 bases at J, leaving 7 bases unmatched. CDR3 length: 14 residues. Written as DNA, the CDR3 is TGCGCCAGCAGCGAAGGACAGGGGGTCGGGACCCAGTACTTC. Its protein product is CASSEGQGVGTQYF.